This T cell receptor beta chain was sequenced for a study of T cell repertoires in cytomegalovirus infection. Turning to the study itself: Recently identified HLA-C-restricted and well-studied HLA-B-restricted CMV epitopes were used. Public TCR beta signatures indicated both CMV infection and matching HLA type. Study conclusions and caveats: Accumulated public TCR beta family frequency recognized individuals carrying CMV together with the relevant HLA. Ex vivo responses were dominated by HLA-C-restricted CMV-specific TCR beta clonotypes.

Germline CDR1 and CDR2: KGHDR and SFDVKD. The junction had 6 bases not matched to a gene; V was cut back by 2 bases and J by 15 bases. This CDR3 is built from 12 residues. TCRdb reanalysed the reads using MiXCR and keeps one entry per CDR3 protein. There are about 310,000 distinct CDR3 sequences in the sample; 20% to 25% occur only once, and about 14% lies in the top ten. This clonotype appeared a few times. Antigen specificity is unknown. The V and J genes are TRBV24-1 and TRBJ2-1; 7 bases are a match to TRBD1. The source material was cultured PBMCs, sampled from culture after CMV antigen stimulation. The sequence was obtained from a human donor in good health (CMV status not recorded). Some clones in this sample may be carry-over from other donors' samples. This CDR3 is CATSDSGTVTFF. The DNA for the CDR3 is TGTGCCACCAGTGATTCCGGGACAGTTACGTTCTTC.